A single sample is the source of the 25 T cell receptor beta chains below, sequenced in a study of blood T cell repertoires in COVID-19 (dated by TCRdb to 2019 to 2021). The library came from the immunoSEQ multiplex PCR assay. TCRdb retrieved this table from immuneACCESS and kept in-frame rearrangements only. Not all clones are present; in checked studies, unresolved V genes account for under half, and no reason is known for the remainder. This sample gives about 140,000 clones in total; about 74% of them show up just once. The ten largest account for approximately 17% of the sample. The sequenced sample was peripheral blood. All receptors derive from a man aged 45-65 years with acute or convalescent COVID-19.

The J gene is TRBJ2-7, the V gene TRBV6-2 or TRBV6-3; the match to TRBD2 covers 7 bases. CDR3 length equals 16 residues. Unmatched junction bases numbered 11, after V lost 4 bases and J lost 2 bases. The germline CDR1 and CDR2 sequences are MNHEY and SVGEGT. CDR3: CASSFRGVLPTYEQYF. The CDR3 nucleotides are TGTGCCAGCAGTTTTCGGGGGGTGCTGCCGACCTACGAGCAGTACTTC.

This chain uses TRBV11-2 with TRBJ2-5; D is ambiguous. The CDR3 has 11 residues. The V end lost 2 bases, the J end lost 5 bases, and 3 bases lay between the germline ends. Germline V CDR1 and CDR2: SGHAT, FQNNGV. The CDR3 nucleotides read TGTGCCAGCAGCTTAAGCGAGACCCAGTACTTC. Encoded protein: CASSLSETQYF.

This chain links TRBV11-2 with TRBJ2-3; 8 bases align to TRBD2. The V gene end was trimmed by 6 bases and the J gene end by 1 base; junction bases not matched to a gene: 9. Germline V gene data show CDR1 as SGHAT and CDR2 as FQNNGV. This CDR3 has 16 residues. The CDR3 spells CASRGVGGAGTDTQYF. The CDR3 DNA sequence: TGTGCCAGCAGAGGGGTCGGGGGGGCCGGCACAGATACGCAGTATTTT. Using reference TRBV11-2 and TRBJ2-3 for the parts outside the CDR3, the full variable domain is EAGVAQSPRYKIIEKRQSVAFWCNPISGHATLYWYQQILGQGPKLLIQFQNNGVVDDSQLPKDRFSAERLKGVDSTLKIQPAKLEDSAVYLCASRGVGGAGTDTQYFGPGTRLTVL.

V gene TRBV10-1 combines with J gene TRBJ2-3; 7 bases fit TRBD1. CDR3 length equals 17 residues. V lost 2 bases to trimming and J lost 4 bases; unmatched junction nucleotides: 12. CDR1 and CDR2 (germline): WNHNN, SYGVQD (reference sequence). The CDR3 protein is CASSEGIRDSGADTQYF. Written as DNA, the CDR3 is TGCGCCAGCAGTGAGGGGATCCGGGACAGTGGGGCAGATACGCAGTATTTT.

The V call is TRBV6-5, the J call TRBJ1-2; 7 nucleotides agree with TRBD1. V lost 4 bases to trimming and J lost 0 bases; unmatched junction nucleotides: 2. The V gene's germline CDR1 is MNHEY and CDR2 SVGAGI. The CDR3 sequence is 14 residues long. CDR3 sequence (DNA): TGTGCCAGCAGTTGTACAGGGGCTAACTATGGCTACACCTTC. It is translated as CASSCTGANYGYTF.

The chain joins TRBV5-6 to TRBJ2-2; 13 bases match TRBD2. The CDR3 has 16 amino acids. Trimming took 4 bases from V and 5 from J; bases not matched to a gene: 5. The V gene's germline CDR1 is SGHDT and CDR2 YYEEEE. In DNA form, the CDR3 reads TGTGCCAGCAGCCGACGACTAGCGGGGGGAACCGGGGAGCTGTTTTTT. It codes for CASSRRLAGGTGELFF.

V usage is TRBV5-8 and J usage is TRBJ2-5, with TRBD1 matching over 9 bases. CDR1 is SGHTS, CDR2 YDEGEE, per germline. There are 17 residues in the CDR3. J lost 1 base, V lost 0 bases, and 7 bases had no gene match. CDR3 protein: CASSLEDPGQGQETQYF. The CDR3 DNA sequence: TGTGCCAGCAGCTTGGAGGACCCGGGACAGGGCCAAGAGACCCAGTACTTC. Combining the CDR3 with reference TRBV5-8 and TRBJ2-5 gives the whole variable domain EAGVTQSPTHLIKTRGQQATLRCSPISGHTSVYWYQQALGLGLQFLLWYDEGEERNRGNFPPRFSGRQFPNYSSELNVNALELEDSALYLCASSLEDPGQGQETQYFGPGTRLLVL.

The chain is built from TRBV6-5 and TRBJ2-7; 7 nucleotides match TRBD1. Germline CDR1 is MNHEY and CDR2 is SVGAGI. V dropped 7 bases and J dropped 7; count of bases not matched to a gene: 10. There are 13 residues in the CDR3. In nucleotides, the CDR3 is TGTGCCAGCATTTTAGGGGGCGCGGGTGAGCAGTACTTC. This codes for CASILGGAGEQYF.

This clone was observed once. The gene calls are TRBV6-1 and TRBJ2-3; D is unclear. CDR3 length equals 13 residues. CDR1 MNHNS and CDR2 SASEGT come from the germline V gene. V lost 0 bases, J lost 5 bases, and 6 bases lay in between. This chain's CDR3 is CASSEAGRDTQYF. The CDR3 nucleotides read TGTGCCAGCAGTGAAGCCGGTAGAGATACGCAGTATTTT.

The chain joins TRBV7-3 to TRBJ2-2; possible D gene TRBD2, 6 bases. V was pared by 2 bases and J by 7 bases, with 11 bases between. The CDR3 extends over 14 amino acids. Germline loops: CDR1 SGHTA, CDR2 FQGTGA. CDR3 in amino acids: CASSLAPGVGELFF. The CDR3 nucleotides are TGTGCCAGCAGCTTAGCCCCGGGAGTCGGGGAGCTGTTTTTT.

This chain links TRBV25-1 with TRBJ1-6; D is unclear. The CDR3 sequence is 15 residues long. Deletions cut 5 bases from V and 6 bases from J, with 14 bases between. Germline V lookup: CDR1 MGHDK, CDR2 SYGVNS. The CDR3 DNA reads TGTGCCAGCAGTCTCTCGCAGATTATTAATTCACCCCTCCACTTT. Its translation is CASSLSQIINSPLHF.

The chain combines TRBV5-4 with TRBJ1-1; a weak D match, TRBD1 (5 bases). Trimming stripped 3 bases from V and 2 bases from J, with 8 bases between. Germline V gives CDR1 SGHNT, CDR2 YYREEE (reference sequence). This CDR3 is 13 amino acids long. The CDR3 nucleotides read TGTGCCAGCAGCTACGACAGTAACACTGAAGCTTTCTTT. Translation gives CASSYDSNTEAFF.

This chain uses TRBV7-9 with TRBJ2-7; 9 bases are a match to TRBD2. V shed 6 bases, J shed 0 bases, and the junction held 3 bases outside the gene matches. The CDR3 runs 14 residues. CDR1 and CDR2 (germline): SEHNR, FQNEAQ (reference sequence). CDR3 DNA: TGTGCCAGCAGAAAGCGGGGGGACTCCTACGAGCAGTACTTC. It encodes CASRKRGDSYEQYF.

The chain has TRBV5-1 and TRBJ1-3; TRBD1 agrees at 10 bases. CDR3 length equals 17 residues. CDR1 and CDR2 (germline): SGHRS, YFSETQ. The J segment lost 4 bases and the V segment lost 0 bases, leaving 7 bases of the junction unmatched. The DNA for the CDR3 is TGCGCCAGCAGCTTGGGGGACAGGGGATCGGGAGGAAACACCATATATTTT. This gives the protein CASSLGDRGSGGNTIYF.

V is TRBV24-1 and J is TRBJ2-1; 13 positions match TRBD2. Germline V gene lookup returns CDR1 KGHDR and CDR2 SFDVKD. The CDR3 contains 16 residues. The V and J ends lost 4 bases and 6 bases, in that order; junction bases with no gene match: 5. In DNA form, the CDR3 reads TGTGCCACCAGTGACCTAGGACTAGCGGGGGTCAATGAGCAGTTCTTC. This sequence encodes CATSDLGLAGVNEQFF.

The rearrangement joins TRBV2 to TRBJ1-6; D is possibly TRBD1 (6 bases). Germline V gene sequence: CDR1 SNHLY, CDR2 FYNNEI. V was pared by 9 bases and J by 5 bases, with 17 bases between. This CDR3 is built from 15 residues. The DNA of the CDR3 is TGTGCCAGAGAGGGGGAAGCTCGGAATAATTCACCCCTCCACTTT. This translates into CAREGEARNNSPLHF.

The chain uses TRBV6-6 and TRBJ1-1, with D unresolved. CDR3 length: 13 residues. V was trimmed by 5 bases and J by 3 bases, leaving 10 bases between them. Germline V gives CDR1 MNHNY, CDR2 SVGAGI (reference sequence). The CDR3 reads CASSPIRDTEAFF. CDR3 coding DNA: TGTGCCAGCAGTCCCATCCGGGACACTGAAGCTTTCTTT.

V gene TRBV2 combines with J gene TRBJ1-5, with D hard to call. The CDR3 is 13 residues long. The V and J ends lost 6 bases and 2 bases respectively, with 8 bases between them. CDR1 is SNHLY and CDR2 is FYNNEI in the germline V gene. The DNA for the CDR3 is TGTGCCAGCAGGGGCTTTGGCAATCAGCCCCAGCATTTT. Protein sequence: CASRGFGNQPQHF.

The chain combines TRBV7-3 with TRBJ1-1; D call uncertain. The CDR3 length is 10 residues. CDR1 is SGHTA and CDR2 is FQGTGA in the germline V gene. V lost 11 bases to trimming and J lost 0 bases, with 4 bases between them. The CDR3 DNA reads TGTGCCGGAGTGAACACTGAAGCTTTCTTT. This encodes CAGVNTEAFF. Using reference TRBV7-3 and TRBJ1-1 for the parts outside the CDR3, the full variable domain is GAGVSQTPSNKVTEKGKYVELRCDPISGHTALYWYRQSLGQGPEFLIYFQGTGAADDSGLPNDRFFAVRPEGSVSTLKIQRTERGDSAVYLCAGVNTEAFFGQGTRLTVV.

The V and J genes are TRBV7-8 and TRBJ1-3, with a weak D call TRBD1 (5 bases). The germline CDR1 and CDR2 sequences are SGHVS and FQNEAQ. The CDR3 totals 16 residues. The ends were cut back, 5 bases at V and 0 bases at J, with 14 bases in the middle. The CDR3 nucleotides are TGTGCCAGCAGCCCGGACACCCCCCGCTCTGGAAACACCATATATTTT. This encodes CASSPDTPRSGNTIYF.

The genes are TRBV19 and TRBJ1-2; the D gene is possibly TRBD1 (5 bases). V lost 7 bases and J 8 bases, leaving 11 bases between the germline ends. Germline lookup yields CDR1 LNHDA and CDR2 SQIVND (reference sequence). CDR3 size: 11 residues. CDR3 in amino acids: CASKTGGGYTF. CDR3 coding DNA: TGTGCCAGTAAAACCGGGGGAGGCTACACCTTC.

The chain joins TRBV3-1 (or the pseudogene TRBV3-2) to TRBJ2-5, with 8 bases matching TRBD2. The CDR3 consists of 15 residues. V was pared by 2 bases and J by 5 bases, with 7 bases of the junction left unmatched. Germline V gene sequence: CDR1 LGHDT, CDR2 YNNKEL (reference sequence). CDR3 in amino acids: CASSQRGGLGETQYF. In DNA form, the CDR3 reads TGTGCCAGCAGCCAAAGAGGGGGACTAGGGGAGACCCAGTACTTC.

The gene calls are TRBV28 and TRBJ2-7; 7 bases are shared with TRBD1. The trim removed 6 bases at V and 3 bases at J, leaving 5 bases unmatched. Per the germline V gene, CDR1 is MDHEN and CDR2 is SYDVKM. The length of the CDR3 is 13 residues. DNA of the CDR3: TGTGCCAGCAGCGTCACAGGGGACTACGAGCAGTACGTC. It yields the protein CASSVTGDYEQYV.

The chain carries TRBV29-1 and TRBJ2-5; tentatively, D is TRBD2 (5 bases). CDR3 length equals 14 residues. Germline loops: CDR1 SQVTM, CDR2 ANQGSEA. Trimming shortened V by 4 bases and J by 5 bases, and 17 bases separated the two germline ends. The CDR3 nucleotides read TGCAGCGTTGTTACTTCCCGGGATGGGGAGACCCAGTACTTC. This encodes CSVVTSRDGETQYF.

This chain links TRBV4-1 with TRBJ2-3; 10 nucleotides line up with TRBD1. The V gene's germline CDR1 is MGHRA and CDR2 YSYEKL. The CDR3 totals 16 residues. The trim removed 3 bases at V and 4 bases at J, leaving 7 bases unmatched. CDR3 nucleotide sequence: TGCGCCAGCAGCCACCCGGGACAGGGGCGGGCAGATACGCAGTATTTT. As protein: CASSHPGQGRADTQYF.